What follows describes a single T cell receptor (beta chain). This sample was included in a study of blood T cell repertoires in COVID-19. About the research overall: COVID-19 samples from acute and convalescent phases originated in the United States, Italy and Spain.

Original data processing: Amplified reference gene primers provided the basis for estimating nucleated cell counts. TCRdb keeps only in-frame clones here, not all; method: immunoSEQ multiplex PCR. Clone size and V and J calls were adopted from that table, with D and trimming inferred from the DNA. The table records around 270,000 clones, about 87% of them present only once. CDR1 is ENHRY, CDR2 SYGVKD, per germline. Trimming stripped 8 bases from V and 2 bases from J, with 11 bases between. This CDR3 region has 13 residues. Sequencing used peripheral blood. This chain connects TRBV10-3 to TRBJ2-3; a weak D match, TRBD1 (5 bases). The sequence derives from a woman aged 60-75 years with COVID-19, enrolled during active disease. The CDR3 here is CAIVDTFTDTQYF. CDR3 in DNA: TGTGCCATCGTGGACACGTTCACAGATACGCAGTATTTT.